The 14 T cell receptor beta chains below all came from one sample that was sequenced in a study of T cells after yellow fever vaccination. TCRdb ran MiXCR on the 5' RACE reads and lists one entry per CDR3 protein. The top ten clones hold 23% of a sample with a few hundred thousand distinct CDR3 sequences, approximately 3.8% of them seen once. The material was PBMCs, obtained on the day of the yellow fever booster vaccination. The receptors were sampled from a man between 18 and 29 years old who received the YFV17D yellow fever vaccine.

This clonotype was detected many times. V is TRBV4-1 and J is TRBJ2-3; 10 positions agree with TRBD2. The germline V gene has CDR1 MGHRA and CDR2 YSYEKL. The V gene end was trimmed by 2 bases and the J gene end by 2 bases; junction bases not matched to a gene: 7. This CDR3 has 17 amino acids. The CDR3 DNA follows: TGCGCCAGCAGCCAAAGTCCTAGCGGGGGCGACACAGATACGCAGTATTTT. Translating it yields CASSQSPSGGDTDTQYF.

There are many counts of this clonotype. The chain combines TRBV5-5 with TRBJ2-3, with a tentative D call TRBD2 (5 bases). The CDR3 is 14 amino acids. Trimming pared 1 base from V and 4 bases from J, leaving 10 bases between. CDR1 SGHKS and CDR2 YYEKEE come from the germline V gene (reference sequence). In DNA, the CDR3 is TGTGCCAGCAGCTTGTATCCGGGATCAGATACGCAGTATTTT. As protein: CASSLYPGSDTQYF.

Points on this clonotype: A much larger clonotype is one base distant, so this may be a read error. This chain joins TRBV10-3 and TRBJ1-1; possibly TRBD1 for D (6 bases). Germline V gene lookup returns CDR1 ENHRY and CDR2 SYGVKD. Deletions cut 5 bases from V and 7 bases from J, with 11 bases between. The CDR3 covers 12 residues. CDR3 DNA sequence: TGTGCCATCAGTAAGGGGGGAGATGAAGCTTTCTTT. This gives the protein CAISKGGDEAFF.

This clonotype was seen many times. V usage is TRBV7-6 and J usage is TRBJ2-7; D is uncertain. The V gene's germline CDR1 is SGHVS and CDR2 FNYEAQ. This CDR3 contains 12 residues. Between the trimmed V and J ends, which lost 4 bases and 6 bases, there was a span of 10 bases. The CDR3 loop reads CASSSRSGEQYF. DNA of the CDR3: TGTGCCAGCAGCTCCCGTTCGGGCGAGCAGTACTTC.

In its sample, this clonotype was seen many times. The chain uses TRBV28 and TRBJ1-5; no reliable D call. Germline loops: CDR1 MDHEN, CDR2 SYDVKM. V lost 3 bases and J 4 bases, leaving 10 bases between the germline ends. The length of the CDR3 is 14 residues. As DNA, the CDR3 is TGTGCCAGCAGTTTGATCGCAGGTAATCAGCCCCAGCATTTT. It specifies CASSLIAGNQPQHF.

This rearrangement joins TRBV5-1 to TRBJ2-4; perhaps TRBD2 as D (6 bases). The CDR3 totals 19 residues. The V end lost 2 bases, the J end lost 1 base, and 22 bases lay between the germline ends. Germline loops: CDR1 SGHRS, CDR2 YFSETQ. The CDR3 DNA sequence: TGCGCCAGCAGCTTCCTTACGGGACTCTCCCCGAAGGCCAAAAACATTCAGTACTTC. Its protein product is CASSFLTGLSPKAKNIQYF.

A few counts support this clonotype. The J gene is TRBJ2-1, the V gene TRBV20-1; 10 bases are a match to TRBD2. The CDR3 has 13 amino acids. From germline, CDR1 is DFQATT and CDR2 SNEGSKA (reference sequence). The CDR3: CSTTSGMTNEQFF. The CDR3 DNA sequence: TGCAGCACAACTAGCGGGATGACGAATGAGCAGTTCTTC.

The CDR3 here is CSARRRGIHEQYV. The CDR3 region has the DNA TGCAGTGCTAGGAGACGAGGGATCCACGAGCAGTACGTC. The chain employs TRBV20-1 and TRBJ2-7, with a tentative D call TRBD2 (5 bases). The V end lost 3 bases, the J end lost 5 bases, and 14 bases lay between the germline ends. This CDR3 comprises 13 residues. The germline gives CDR1 DFQATT, CDR2 SNEGSKA (reference sequence).

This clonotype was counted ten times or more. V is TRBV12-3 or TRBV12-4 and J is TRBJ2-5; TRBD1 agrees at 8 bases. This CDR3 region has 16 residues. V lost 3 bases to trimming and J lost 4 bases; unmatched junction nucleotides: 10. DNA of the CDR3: TGTGCCAGCAGTTTTGACGGGACAGGTCCTGCAGAGACCCAGTACTTC. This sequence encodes CASSFDGTGPAETQYF.

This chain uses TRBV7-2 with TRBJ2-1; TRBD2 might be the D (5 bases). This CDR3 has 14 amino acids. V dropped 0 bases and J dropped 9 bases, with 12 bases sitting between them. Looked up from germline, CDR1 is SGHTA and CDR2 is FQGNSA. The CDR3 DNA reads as TGTGCCAGCAGCTTAGCATTAGCGACGCCTGAGCAGTTCTTC. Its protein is CASSLALATPEQFF. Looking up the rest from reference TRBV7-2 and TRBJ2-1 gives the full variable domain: GAGVSQSPSNKVTEKGKDVELRCDPISGHTALYWYRQSLGQGLEFLIYFQGNSAPDKSGLPSDRFSAERTGGSVSTLTIQRTQQEDSAVYLCASSLALATPEQFFGPGTRLTVL.

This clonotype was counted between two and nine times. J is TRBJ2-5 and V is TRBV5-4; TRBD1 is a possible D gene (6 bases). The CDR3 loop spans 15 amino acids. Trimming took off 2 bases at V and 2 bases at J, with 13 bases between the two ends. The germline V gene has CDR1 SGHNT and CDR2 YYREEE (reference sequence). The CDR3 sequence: CASSFRRQVQETQYF. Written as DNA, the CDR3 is TGTGCCAGCAGCTTTCGTCGACAGGTTCAAGAGACCCAGTACTTC.

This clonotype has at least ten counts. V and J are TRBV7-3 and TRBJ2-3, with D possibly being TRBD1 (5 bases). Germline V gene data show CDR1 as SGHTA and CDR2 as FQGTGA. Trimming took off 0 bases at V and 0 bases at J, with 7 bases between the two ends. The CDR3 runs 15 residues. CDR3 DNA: TGTGCCAGCAGCTTAACGGGGCTTAGCACAGATACGCAGTATTTT. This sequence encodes CASSLTGLSTDTQYF.

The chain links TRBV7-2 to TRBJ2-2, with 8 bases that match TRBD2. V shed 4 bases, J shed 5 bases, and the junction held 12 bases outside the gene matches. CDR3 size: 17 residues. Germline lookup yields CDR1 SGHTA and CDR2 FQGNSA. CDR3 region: CASSSVGGGRITGELFF. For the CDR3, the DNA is TGTGCCAGCAGCTCGGTCGGGGGGGGCCGTATAACCGGGGAGCTGTTTTTT. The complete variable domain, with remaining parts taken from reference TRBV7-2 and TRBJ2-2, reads GAGVSQSPSNKVTEKGKDVELRCDPISGHTALYWYRQSLGQGLEFLIYFQGNSAPDKSGLPSDRFSAERTGGSVSTLTIQRTQQEDSAVYLCASSSVGGGRITGELFFGEGSRLTVL.

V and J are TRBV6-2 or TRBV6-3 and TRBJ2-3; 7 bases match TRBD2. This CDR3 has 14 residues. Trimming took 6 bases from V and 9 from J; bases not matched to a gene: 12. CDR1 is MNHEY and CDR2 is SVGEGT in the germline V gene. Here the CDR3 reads CASRGGLTRRTQYF. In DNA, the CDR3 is TGTGCCAGCAGGGGGGGGTTGACCCGGAGGACGCAGTATTTT.